Listed here are 20 T cell receptor beta chains from one sample, sequenced in a study of T cell repertoires in cytomegalovirus infection. TCRdb re-called the reads through MiXCR, storing one row per CDR3 protein. The sample holds tens of thousands of distinct CDR3 sequences, under 4.5% seen once. Sequenced sample: PBMCs. The origin of the receptors is a human donor in good health (CMV status not recorded). Some clones in this sample may be carry-over from other donors' samples.

The table lists this clonotype with many counts. The chain joins TRBV28 to TRBJ2-7; the D gene is possibly TRBD1 (6 bases). The germline CDR1 and CDR2 sequences are MDHEN and SYDVKM. V lost 6 bases and J 3 bases, leaving 12 bases between the germline ends. This CDR3 contains 13 residues. The CDR3 is CASSPGQNYEQYF. As DNA, the CDR3 is TGTGCCAGCAGCCCTGGACAGAACTACGAGCAGTACTTC.

In this sample, this clonotype turned up many times. The chain recombines TRBV7-2 with TRBJ2-5; D unclear. Per germline, CDR1 SGHTA and CDR2 FQGNSA. The V and J ends lost 2 bases and 4 bases respectively, with 8 bases between them. The CDR3 covers 13 residues. The CDR3 reads CASSLLGSETQYF. The CDR3 coding sequence is TGTGCCAGCAGCTTATTGGGTTCAGAGACCCAGTACTTC. The full variable domain, in which reference TRBV7-2 and TRBJ2-5 provide the parts outside the CDR3, is GAGVSQSPSNKVTEKGKDVELRCDPISGHTALYWYRQSLGQGLEFLIYFQGNSAPDKSGLPSDRFSAERTGGSVSTLTIQRTQQEDSAVYLCASSLLGSETQYFGPGTRLLVL.

This clonotype occurred many times. The chain couples TRBV7-2 to TRBJ2-1; the match to TRBD1 covers 10 bases. Trimming cost V 4 bases and J 6 bases; bases outside gene matches: 0. Germline assignment: CDR1 SGHTA and CDR2 FQGNSA. The CDR3 is 13 residues long. The CDR3 protein is CASSWTGGNEQFF. CDR3 DNA: TGTGCCAGCAGCTGGACAGGGGGCAATGAGCAGTTCTTC.

The sample holds many counts of this clonotype. This chain joins TRBV7-8 and TRBJ2-7, with TRBD2 matching over 9 bases. The V gene end was trimmed by 0 bases and the J gene end by 2 bases; junction bases not matched to a gene: 5. The CDR3 spans 16 residues. Germline V lookup: CDR1 SGHVS, CDR2 FQNEAQ. DNA of the CDR3: TGTGCCAGCAGCTTAGCGCAGCGGGGGGCCACCTACGAGCAGTACTTC. Its protein is CASSLAQRGATYEQYF.

This clonotype was observed at least ten times. The chain recombines TRBV7-2 with TRBJ2-3; TRBD2 agrees at 10 bases. Germline values: CDR1 SGHTA, CDR2 FQGNSA. V lost 3 bases to trimming and J lost 1 base; unmatched junction nucleotides: 7. The CDR3 covers 17 residues. This CDR3 is CASSFYQRGGGTDTQYF. The CDR3 DNA is TGTGCCAGCAGCTTTTACCAGCGGGGGGGCGGCACAGATACGCAGTATTTT.

For this clonotype: This sequence may be a read error, since a much larger clone differs from it by one base. The rearrangement joins TRBV20-1 to TRBJ2-5; 8 bases are a match to TRBD1. Germline CDR1 and CDR2: DFQATT and SNEGSKA (reference sequence). This CDR3 is built from 14 residues. The CDR3, as DNA: TGCAGTGCACCGGACAGGGTTCTGCAAGAGACCCTGTACTTC. It yields the protein CSAPDRVLQETLYF.

This clonotype has a count of ten or more. The CDR3 loop reads CASSVAATNTGELFF. CDR3 nucleotides: TGTGCCAGCAGCGTGGCGGCAACGAACACCGGGGAGCTGTTTTTT. The V and J genes are TRBV5-4 and TRBJ2-2; the D is unclear. Trimming cost V 4 bases and J 0 bases, with 10 bases left between them. Germline CDR1 reads SGHNT; CDR2 reads YYREEE (reference sequence). The CDR3 has 15 residues. The full variable domain, its missing parts supplied by reference TRBV5-4 and TRBJ2-2, is ETGVTQSPTHLIKTRGQQVTLRCSSQSGHNTVSWYQQALGQGPQFIFQYYREEENGRGNFPPRFSGLQFPNYSSELNVNALELDDSALYLCASSVAATNTGELFFGEGSRLTVL.

To note about this clonotype: This sequence may be a read error, since a much larger clone differs from it by one base. The rearrangement joins TRBV7-8 to TRBJ2-1; D perhaps matches TRBD2 (7 bases). The length of the CDR3 is 15 residues. The germline V and J ends were trimmed by 2 bases and 7 bases, with 15 bases remaining between them. The germline gives CDR1 SGHVS, CDR2 FQNEAQ. The CDR3 spells CASSLRGGAVNEQFF. The CDR3 DNA follows: TGTGCCAGCAGCTTAAGGGGGGGGGCAGTAAATGAGCAGTTCTTC.

In its sample, this clonotype was seen many times. Sequence at one end of the junction differs from germline and may be a read error. The chain couples TRBV7-2 to TRBJ2-1; 12 nucleotides match TRBD2. Germline CDR1 and CDR2: SGHTA and FQGNSA. The CDR3 length is 14 residues. CDR3 region: CASSLAGGNNEQFF. CDR3 DNA: TGTGCCAGCAGCCTAGCGGGGGGGAACAATGAGCAGTTCTTC.

This clonotype was detected many times. The chain employs TRBV7-8 and TRBJ2-1; D unclear. The CDR3 has 15 residues. Between the trimmed V and J ends, which lost 5 bases and 0 bases, there was a span of 11 bases. The germline gives CDR1 SGHVS, CDR2 FQNEAQ. CDR3 sequence reads: CASSQPRFSYNEQFF. The CDR3 bases are TGTGCCAGCAGCCAGCCAAGGTTCTCCTACAATGAGCAGTTCTTC. The complete variable domain, with remaining parts taken from reference TRBV7-8 and TRBJ2-1, reads GAGVSQSPRYKVAKRGQDVALRCDPISGHVSLFWYQQALGQGPEFLTYFQNEAQLDKSGLPSDRFFAERPEGSVSTLKIQRTQQEDSAVYLCASSQPRFSYNEQFFGPGTRLTVL.

This clonotype was recorded at least ten times. The rearrangement joins TRBV6-2 or TRBV6-3 to TRBJ2-3, with D perhaps TRBD2 (6 bases). The CDR3 has 15 amino acids. The V end lost 5 bases, the J end lost 8 bases, and 20 bases lay between the germline ends. Germline V lookup: CDR1 MNHEY, CDR2 SVGEGT. The CDR3 sequence: CASSPRGTSSPTQYF. Written as DNA, the CDR3 is TGTGCCAGCAGTCCCCGGGGGACCTCCTCCCCTACGCAGTATTTT.

This clonotype occurred many times. This chain joins TRBV27 and TRBJ2-7; a possible D gene is TRBD1 (6 bases). CDR3 size: 13 residues. Trimming shortened V by 3 bases and J by 5 bases, and 11 bases separated the two germline ends. In germline, CDR1 is MNHEY, CDR2 SMNVEV (reference sequence). The DNA for the CDR3 is TGTGCCAGCAGTTTGGGGGCTTGGAACGAGCAGTACTTC. Its protein product is CASSLGAWNEQYF.

This clonotype appeared many times. The rearrangement uses TRBV11-3 and TRBJ2-7; 9 positions agree with TRBD1. Germline V gives CDR1 SGHNT, CDR2 YENEEA. The CDR3 spans 14 residues. Losses at the gene ends were 5 bases for V and 1 base for J; bases not matched to a gene: 3. The CDR3 sequence is CASSKQGASYEQYF. As DNA, the CDR3 is TGTGCCAGCAGCAAACAGGGGGCGTCCTACGAGCAGTACTTC.

This clonotype was counted at least ten times. The gene calls are TRBV7-2 and TRBJ1-1; no reliable D call. CDR1 and CDR2 (germline): SGHTA, FQGNSA. The V end was cut by 4 bases, the J end by 0 bases, with 6 bases between. The CDR3 is made up of 13 amino acids. This chain's CDR3 is CASSSQLNTEAFF. As DNA, the CDR3 is TGTGCCAGCAGCTCACAGCTGAACACTGAAGCTTTCTTT.

Ten or more counts support this clonotype. This chain links TRBV7-2 with TRBJ2-1; D unclear. Trimming removed 4 bases from V and 11 bases from J, with 9 bases in between. This CDR3 region has 11 residues. Germline-derived CDR1 and CDR2 are SGHTA and FQGNSA. The CDR3 loop reads CASSSGGQQFF. CDR3 coding DNA: TGTGCCAGCAGCTCCGGTGGGCAGCAGTTCTTC.

Ten or more counts support this clonotype. This chain links TRBV6-5 with TRBJ2-1; possible D gene TRBD1, 6 bases. This CDR3 spans 13 amino acids. Per the germline V gene, CDR1 is MNHEY and CDR2 is SVGAGI. The CDR3 protein is CVCQRRGEHEQFF. DNA of the CDR3: TGTGTGTGCCAACGCAGGGGCGAACATGAGCAGTTCTTC.

This clonotype showed up many times. The chain is built from TRBV7-6 and TRBJ1-4; D is perhaps TRBD1 (5 bases). CDR1 and CDR2 from the germline V gene are SGHVS and FNYEAQ. Trimming took off 3 bases at V and 5 bases at J, with 7 bases between the two ends. This CDR3 comprises 13 residues. CDR3 coding DNA: TGTGCCAGCAGCTTGGGACCAAATGAAAAACTGTTTTTT. The encoded protein is CASSLGPNEKLFF.

Many counts were recorded for this clonotype. CDR3 DNA: TGTGCCACGGCCGATGTAAACACCGGGGAGCTGTTTTTT. Translation gives CATADVNTGELFF. J is TRBJ2-2 and V is TRBV19; D ambiguous. Trimming shortened V by 10 bases and J by 2 bases, and 11 bases separated the two germline ends. Germline CDR1 LNHDA, CDR2 SQIVND (reference sequence). This CDR3 is 13 amino acids long.

In this sample, this clonotype turned up many times. The chain joins TRBV7-6 to TRBJ1-3, with a weak D call TRBD1 (5 bases). There are 16 residues in the CDR3. CDR1 is SGHVS, CDR2 FNYEAQ, per germline. V was clipped by 1 base and J by 0 bases, with 10 bases between them. This CDR3 reads CASSLGRQGSGNTIYF. The DNA of the CDR3 is TGTGCCAGCAGCTTAGGGCGGCAGGGCTCTGGAAACACCATATATTTT. Together with reference TRBV7-6 and TRBJ1-3, the CDR3 gives the full variable domain: GAGVSQSPRYKVTKRGQDVALRCDPISGHVSLYWYRQALGQGPEFLTYFNYEAQQDKSGLPNDRFSAERPEGSISTLTIQRTEQRDSAMYRCASSLGRQGSGNTIYFGEGSWLTVV.

This clonotype was observed many times. The V and J genes are TRBV7-6 and TRBJ2-4; TRBD2 matches 7 bases. The length of the CDR3 is 13 residues. The germline CDR1 and CDR2 sequences are SGHVS and FNYEAQ. The trim removed 5 bases at V and 7 bases at J, leaving 5 bases unmatched. The CDR3 sequence is CASSQLGGNIQYF. In DNA, the CDR3 is TGTGCCAGCAGCCAACTCGGGGGGAACATTCAGTACTTC. The complete variable domain, with remaining parts taken from reference TRBV7-6 and TRBJ2-4, reads GAGVSQSPRYKVTKRGQDVALRCDPISGHVSLYWYRQALGQGPEFLTYFNYEAQQDKSGLPNDRFSAERPEGSISTLTIQRTEQRDSAMYRCASSQLGGNIQYFGAGTRLSVL.